Each of the 11 T cell receptor beta chains below was sequenced from the same sample in a study of cytomegalovirus exposure and HLA in healthy donors (dated by TCRdb to the late 2010s). Libraries were constructed by the immunoSEQ multiplex PCR assay. For the multiplex PCR, a mixture combining 60 forward primers for TCR Vbeta segments and 13 reverse primers for TCR Jbeta segments was used. TCRdb obtained this table from immuneACCESS and retained in-frame rearrangements with V and J assigned. These tables miss some clones; where compared with another copy, unresolved V genes account for less than half of the shortfall, and the remainder is unexplained. Present in this sample are 80,000 or so clones, roughly 72% of which were seen just once. Clones ranked in the top ten supply roughly 10% of the sample. Sequencing input: PBMCs. These receptor sequences come from a woman aged 40 to 49 in good health and CMV-seropositive.

The rearrangement links TRBV5-1 to TRBJ2-5; 9 bases agree with TRBD1. Germline CDR1 SGHRS, CDR2 YFSETQ. The junction had 9 bases not matched to a gene; V was cut back by 4 bases and J by 5 bases. The CDR3 spans 15 residues. As DNA, the CDR3 is TGCGCCAGCAGCCCGCGGACAGGGGAGGGGGAGACCCAGTACTTC. Amino acid sequence: CASSPRTGEGETQYF. Full variable domain (outside the CDR3, taken from reference TRBV5-1 and TRBJ2-5): KAGVTQTPRYLIKTRGQQVTLSCSPISGHRSVSWYQQTPGQGLQFLFEYFSETQRNKGNFPGRFSGRQFSNSRSEMNVSTLELGDSALYLCASSPRTGEGETQYFGPGTRLLVL.

The J gene is TRBJ1-1, the V gene TRBV4-2; TRBD1 matches 7 bases. Trimming cost V 0 bases and J 4 bases; bases outside gene matches: 5. CDR3 length: 15 amino acids. Germline V CDR1 and CDR2: LGHNA, YNFKEQ. CDR3 sequence (DNA): TGTGCCAGCAGCCAAGAGGCAGGGGGAATCACTGAAGCTTTCTTT. Its translation: CASSQEAGGITEAFF.

This clone turned up a few times. The chain recombines TRBV29-1 with TRBJ1-2; no definite D call. The CDR3 contains 13 residues. CDR1 and CDR2 (germline): SQVTM, ANQGSEA. Deletions cut 3 bases from V and 2 bases from J, with 10 bases between. The chain's CDR3 is CSVDERENYGYTF. The DNA of the CDR3 is TGCAGCGTTGATGAGCGGGAGAACTATGGCTACACCTTC.

This chain joins TRBV30 and TRBJ1-1; D is undetermined. The V end lost 1 base, the J end lost 7 bases, and 10 bases lay between the germline ends. CDR3 length equals 12 residues. Germline assignment: CDR1 GTSNPN and CDR2 SVGIG (reference sequence). In DNA form, the CDR3 reads TGTGCCTGGAGTGACGTGAGGGATGAAGCTTTCTTT. This translates into CAWSDVRDEAFF.

V is TRBV6-1 and J is TRBJ2-7; possible D gene TRBD2, 6 bases. CDR1 is MNHNS, CDR2 SASEGT, per germline. The V gene lost 1 base and the J gene lost 0 bases, with 7 bases spanning the gap. The CDR3 is 14 residues long. The CDR3 DNA follows: TGTGCCAGCAGTGAAGTGCGGGACTCCTACGAGCAGTACTTC. Residues: CASSEVRDSYEQYF.

The chain links TRBV6-5 to TRBJ1-4; 8 bases line up with TRBD1. Germline CDR1 and CDR2: MNHEY and SVGAGI. The CDR3 extends over 15 amino acids. V shed 5 bases, J shed 5 bases, and the junction held 7 bases outside the gene matches. CDR3 loop: CASSVQQGGNEKLFF. The DNA of the CDR3 is TGTGCCAGCAGTGTCCAACAGGGGGGGAATGAAAAACTGTTTTTT.

The genes are TRBV7-9 and TRBJ1-3; D is unresolved. The V end lost 1 base, the J end lost 0 bases, and 10 bases lay between the germline ends. The germline CDR1 and CDR2 sequences are SEHNR and FQNEAQ (reference sequence). This CDR3 is built from 16 residues. In DNA, the CDR3 is TGTGCCAGCAGCTTAGGCGGGTGGAGCTCTGGAAACACCATATATTTT. It yields the protein CASSLGGWSSGNTIYF.

By sample share, this clone is medium-sized. The chain carries TRBV28 and TRBJ1-1, with a tentative D call TRBD1 (5 bases). The germline V gene has CDR1 MDHEN and CDR2 SYDVKM. V was cut by 3 bases and J by 5 bases, with 10 bases left in between. The length of the CDR3 is 13 residues. CDR3 in amino acids: CASSFGRVTEAFF. Here the CDR3 DNA reads TGTGCCAGCAGTTTCGGCAGGGTAACTGAAGCTTTCTTT.

This clone came up once. This chain uses TRBV29-1 with TRBJ1-3; tentative D call: TRBD1 (6 bases). Germline-derived CDR1 and CDR2 are SQVTM and ANQGSEA. CDR3 length: 12 amino acids. The V and J ends lost 8 bases and 4 bases respectively, with 12 bases between them. The DNA for the CDR3 is TGCAGCATCGAGACAGGAGGAAACACCATATATTTT. Translation: CSIETGGNTIYF.

Of note for this clone: The junction differs from germline at one of its ends, possibly a read error. The V gene is TRBV7-9, the J gene TRBJ2-1, with a tentative D call TRBD2 (6 bases). Germline CDR1 and CDR2: SEHNR and FQNEAQ (reference sequence). CDR3 length: 16 residues. CDR3 nucleotides: TGTTCCAGCAGCCCATCTACAGGAGGGATTGGGAATGAGCAGTTCTTC. Translation: CSSSPSTGGIGNEQFF.

The V gene is TRBV6-6, the J gene TRBJ1-1; D remains ambiguous. Germline V gene sequence: CDR1 MNHNY, CDR2 SVGAGI (reference sequence). Trimming removed 2 bases at V and 8 bases at J, with 12 bases between. The CDR3 totals 13 residues. The chain's CDR3 is CASSYPPGPEAFF. Here the CDR3 DNA reads TGTGCCAGCAGTTACCCACCAGGTCCAGAAGCTTTCTTT.